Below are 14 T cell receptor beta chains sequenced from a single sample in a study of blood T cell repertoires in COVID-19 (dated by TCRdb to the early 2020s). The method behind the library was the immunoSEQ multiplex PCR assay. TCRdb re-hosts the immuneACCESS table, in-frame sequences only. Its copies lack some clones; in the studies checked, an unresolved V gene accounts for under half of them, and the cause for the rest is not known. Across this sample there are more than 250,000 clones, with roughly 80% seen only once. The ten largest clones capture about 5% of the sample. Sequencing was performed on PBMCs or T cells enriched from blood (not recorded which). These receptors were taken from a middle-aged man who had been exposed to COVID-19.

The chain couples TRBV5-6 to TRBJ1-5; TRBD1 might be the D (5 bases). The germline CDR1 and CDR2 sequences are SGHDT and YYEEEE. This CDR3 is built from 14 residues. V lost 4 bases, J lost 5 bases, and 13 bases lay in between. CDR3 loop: CASSLQGGDQPQHF. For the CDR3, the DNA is TGTGCCAGCAGCCTCCAGGGCGGCGATCAGCCCCAGCATTTT.

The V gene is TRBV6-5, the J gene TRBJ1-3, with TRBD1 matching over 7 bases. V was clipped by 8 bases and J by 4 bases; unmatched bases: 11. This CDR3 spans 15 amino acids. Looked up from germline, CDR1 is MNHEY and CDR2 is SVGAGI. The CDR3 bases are TGTGCCAGCGGACCCGGGAGGGGGCTCGGAAACACCATATATTTT. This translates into CASGPGRGLGNTIYF.

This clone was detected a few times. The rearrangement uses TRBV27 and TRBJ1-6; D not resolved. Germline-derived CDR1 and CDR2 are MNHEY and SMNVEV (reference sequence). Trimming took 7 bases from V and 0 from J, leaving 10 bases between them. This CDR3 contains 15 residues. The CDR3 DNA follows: TGTGCCAGCACCCAGGCGAGCTCCTATAATTCACCCCTCCACTTT. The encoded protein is CASTQASSYNSPLHF.

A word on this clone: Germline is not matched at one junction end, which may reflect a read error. CDR3 sequence (DNA): TGTGCCAGCCGGGAGGACAGACGATACGTGCAGTACTTC. Translated, it gives CASREDRRYVQYF. V gene TRBV27 combines with J gene TRBJ2-7, with TRBD2 as a possible D gene (7 bases). This CDR3 contains 13 residues. Germline CDR1 is MNHEY and CDR2 is SMNVEV (reference sequence).

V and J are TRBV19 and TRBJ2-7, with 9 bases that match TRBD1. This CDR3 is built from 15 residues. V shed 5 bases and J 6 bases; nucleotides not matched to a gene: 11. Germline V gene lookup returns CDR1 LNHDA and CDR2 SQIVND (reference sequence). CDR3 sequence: CASSPRGQGASEQYF. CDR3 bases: TGTGCCAGTAGTCCCAGGGGACAGGGTGCCTCCGAGCAGTACTTC.

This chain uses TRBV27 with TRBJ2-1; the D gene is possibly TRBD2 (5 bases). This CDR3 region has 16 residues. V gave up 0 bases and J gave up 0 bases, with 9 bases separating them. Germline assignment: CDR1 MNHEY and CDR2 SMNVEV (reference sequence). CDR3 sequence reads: CASSLSAGGSYNEQFF. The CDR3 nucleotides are TGTGCCAGCAGTTTATCGGCGGGCGGCTCCTACAATGAGCAGTTCTTC.

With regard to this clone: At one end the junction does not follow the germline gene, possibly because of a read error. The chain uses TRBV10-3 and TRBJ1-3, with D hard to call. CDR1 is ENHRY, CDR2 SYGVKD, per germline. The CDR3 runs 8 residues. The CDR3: CAITNSPF. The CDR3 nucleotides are TGTGCCATCACCAACTCCCCCTTT.

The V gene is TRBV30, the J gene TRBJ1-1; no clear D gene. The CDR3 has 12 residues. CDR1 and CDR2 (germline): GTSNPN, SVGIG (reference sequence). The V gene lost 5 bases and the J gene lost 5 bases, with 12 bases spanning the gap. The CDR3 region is CAWGEAKTEAFF. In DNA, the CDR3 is TGTGCCTGGGGGGAGGCTAAGACTGAAGCTTTCTTT.

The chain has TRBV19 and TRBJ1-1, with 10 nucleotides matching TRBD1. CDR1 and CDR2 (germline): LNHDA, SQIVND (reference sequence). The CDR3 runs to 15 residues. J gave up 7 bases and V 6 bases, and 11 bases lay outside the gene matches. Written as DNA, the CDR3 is TGTGCCAGTAGCAGACAGGGGGCCTTCGAGATTGAAGCTTTCTTT. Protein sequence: CASSRQGAFEIEAFF. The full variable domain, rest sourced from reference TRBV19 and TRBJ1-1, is DGGITQSPKYLFRKEGQNVTLSCEQNLNHDAMYWYRQDPGQGLRLIYYSQIVNDFQKGDIAEGYSVSREKKESFPLTVTSAQKNPTAFYLCASSRQGAFEIEAFFGQGTRLTVV.

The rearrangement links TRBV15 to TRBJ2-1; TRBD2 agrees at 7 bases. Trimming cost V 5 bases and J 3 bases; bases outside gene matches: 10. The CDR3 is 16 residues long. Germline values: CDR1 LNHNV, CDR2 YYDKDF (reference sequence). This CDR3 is CATSGTTSAFYNEQFF. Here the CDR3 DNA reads TGTGCCACCAGCGGTACCACTAGCGCGTTCTACAATGAGCAGTTCTTC.

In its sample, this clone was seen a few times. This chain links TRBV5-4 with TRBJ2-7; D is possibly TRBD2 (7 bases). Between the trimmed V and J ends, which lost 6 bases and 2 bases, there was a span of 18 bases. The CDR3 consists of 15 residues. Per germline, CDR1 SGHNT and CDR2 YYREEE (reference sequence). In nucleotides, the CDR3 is TGTGCCAGCAACAGAGGGGGGGCGGGCACCTACGAGCAGTACTTC. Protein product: CASNRGGAGTYEQYF.

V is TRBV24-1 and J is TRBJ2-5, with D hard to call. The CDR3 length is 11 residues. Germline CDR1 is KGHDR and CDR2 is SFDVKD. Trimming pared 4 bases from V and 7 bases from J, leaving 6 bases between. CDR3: CATSDGGTQYF. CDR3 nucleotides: TGTGCCACCAGTGACGGTGGGACCCAGTACTTC.

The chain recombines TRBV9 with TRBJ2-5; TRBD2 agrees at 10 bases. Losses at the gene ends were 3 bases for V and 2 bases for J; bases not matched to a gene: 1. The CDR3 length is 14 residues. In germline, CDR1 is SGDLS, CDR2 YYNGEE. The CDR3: CASSAGLAQETQYF. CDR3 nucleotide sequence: TGTGCCAGCAGCGCGGGACTAGCGCAAGAGACCCAGTACTTC.

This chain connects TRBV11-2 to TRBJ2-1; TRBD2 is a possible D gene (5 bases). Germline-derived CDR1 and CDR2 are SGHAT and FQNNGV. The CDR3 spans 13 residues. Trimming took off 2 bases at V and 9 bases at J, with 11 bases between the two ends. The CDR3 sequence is CASSLSQAGEQFF. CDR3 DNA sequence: TGTGCCAGCAGCTTAAGTCAGGCGGGTGAGCAGTTCTTC.